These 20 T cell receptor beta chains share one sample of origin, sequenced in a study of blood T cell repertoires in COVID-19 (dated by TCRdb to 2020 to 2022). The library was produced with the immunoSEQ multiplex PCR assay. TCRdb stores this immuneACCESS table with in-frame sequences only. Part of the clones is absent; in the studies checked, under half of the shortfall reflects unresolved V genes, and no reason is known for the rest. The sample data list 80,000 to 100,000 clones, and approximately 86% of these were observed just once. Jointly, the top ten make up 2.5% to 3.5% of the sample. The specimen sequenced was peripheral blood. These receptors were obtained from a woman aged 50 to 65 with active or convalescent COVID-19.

CDR3 region: CASNQGTGELFF. The CDR3 DNA reads TGTGCCAGCAACCAGGGAACCGGGGAGCTGTTTTTT. This chain links TRBV7-6 with TRBJ2-2; D may be TRBD1 (5 bases). V was trimmed by 7 bases and J by 5 bases, leaving 8 bases between them. CDR1 is SGHVS and CDR2 is FNYEAQ in the germline V gene. The length of the CDR3 is 12 residues. Combining the CDR3 with reference TRBV7-6 and TRBJ2-2 gives the whole variable domain GAGVSQSPRYKVTKRGQDVALRCDPISGHVSLYWYRQALGQGPEFLTYFNYEAQQDKSGLPNDRFSAERPEGSISTLTIQRTEQRDSAMYRCASNQGTGELFFGEGSRLTVL.

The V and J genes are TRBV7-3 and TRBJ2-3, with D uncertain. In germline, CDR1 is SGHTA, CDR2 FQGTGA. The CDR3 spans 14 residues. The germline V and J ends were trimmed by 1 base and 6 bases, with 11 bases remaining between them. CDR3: CASSLNGRQDTQYF. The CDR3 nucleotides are TGTGCCAGCAGCTTAAATGGCAGGCAGGATACGCAGTATTTT.

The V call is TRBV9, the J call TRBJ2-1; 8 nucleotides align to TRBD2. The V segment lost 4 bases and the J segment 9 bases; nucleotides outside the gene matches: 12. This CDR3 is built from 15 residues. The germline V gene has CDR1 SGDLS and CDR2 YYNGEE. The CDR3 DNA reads TGTGCCAGCAGCAGCGGGGGCCACTCGGGGAGTGAGCAGTTCTTC. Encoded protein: CASSSGGHSGSEQFF.

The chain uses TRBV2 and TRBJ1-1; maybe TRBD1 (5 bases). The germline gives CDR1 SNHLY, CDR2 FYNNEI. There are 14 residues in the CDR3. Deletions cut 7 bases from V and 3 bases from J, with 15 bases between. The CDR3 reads CASTARGTYTEAFF. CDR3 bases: TGTGCCAGCACGGCTAGGGGAACGTACACTGAAGCTTTCTTT.

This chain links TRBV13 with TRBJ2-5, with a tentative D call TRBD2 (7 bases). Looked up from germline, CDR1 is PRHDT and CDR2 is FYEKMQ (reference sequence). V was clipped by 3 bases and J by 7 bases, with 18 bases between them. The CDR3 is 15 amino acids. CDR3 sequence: CASSFRRGAAGTQYF. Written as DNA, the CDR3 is TGTGCCAGCAGCTTCCGACGGGGGGCGGCGGGGACCCAGTACTTC. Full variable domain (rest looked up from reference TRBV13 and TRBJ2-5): AAGVIQSPRHLIKEKRETATLKCYPIPRHDTVYWYQQGPGQDPQFLISFYEKMQSDKGSIPDRFSAQQFSDYHSELNMSSLELGDSALYFCASSFRRGAAGTQYFGPGTRLLVL.

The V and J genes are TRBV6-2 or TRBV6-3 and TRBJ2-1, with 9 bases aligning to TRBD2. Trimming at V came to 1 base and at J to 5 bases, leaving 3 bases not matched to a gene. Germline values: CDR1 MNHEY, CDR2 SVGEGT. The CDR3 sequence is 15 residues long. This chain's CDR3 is CASSYLAGGNNEQFF. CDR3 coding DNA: TGTGCCAGCAGTTACTTGGCGGGGGGGAACAATGAGCAGTTCTTC.

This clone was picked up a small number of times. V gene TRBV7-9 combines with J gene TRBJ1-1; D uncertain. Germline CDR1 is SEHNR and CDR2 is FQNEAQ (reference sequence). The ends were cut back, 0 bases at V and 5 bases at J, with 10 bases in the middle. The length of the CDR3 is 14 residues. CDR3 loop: CASSLARGWTEAFF. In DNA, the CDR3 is TGTGCCAGCAGCTTAGCGAGAGGTTGGACTGAAGCTTTCTTT. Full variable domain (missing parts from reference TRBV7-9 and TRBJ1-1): DTGVSQNPRHKITKRGQNVTFRCDPISEHNRLYWYRQTLGQGPEFLTYFQNEAQLEKSRLLSDRFSAERPKGSFSTLEIQRTEQGDSAMYLCASSLARGWTEAFFGQGTRLTVV.

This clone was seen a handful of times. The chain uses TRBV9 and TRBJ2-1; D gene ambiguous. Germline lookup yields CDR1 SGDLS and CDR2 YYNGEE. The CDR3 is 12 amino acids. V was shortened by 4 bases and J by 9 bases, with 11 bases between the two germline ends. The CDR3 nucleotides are TGTGCCAGCAGCCCAAGAGTTGGTGAGCAGTTCTTC. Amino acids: CASSPRVGEQFF.

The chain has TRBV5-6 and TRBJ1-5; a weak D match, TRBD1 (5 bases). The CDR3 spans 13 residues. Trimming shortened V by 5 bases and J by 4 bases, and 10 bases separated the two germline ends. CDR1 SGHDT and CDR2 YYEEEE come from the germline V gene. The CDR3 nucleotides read TGTGCCAGCAGTCCTGGGGGGAATCAGCCCCAGCATTTT. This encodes CASSPGGNQPQHF.

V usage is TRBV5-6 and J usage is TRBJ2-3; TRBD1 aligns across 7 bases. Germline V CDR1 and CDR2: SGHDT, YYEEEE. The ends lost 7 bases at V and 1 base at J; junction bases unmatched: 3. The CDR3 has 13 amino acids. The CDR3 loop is CASLTGGTDTQYF. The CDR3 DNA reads TGTGCCAGCCTAACAGGGGGCACAGATACGCAGTATTTT.

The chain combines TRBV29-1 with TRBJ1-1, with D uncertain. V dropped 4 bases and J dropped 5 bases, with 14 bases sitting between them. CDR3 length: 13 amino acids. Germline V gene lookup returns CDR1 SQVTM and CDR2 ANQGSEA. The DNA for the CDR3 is TGCAGCGTTGTAAAGGGAGGACTTACTGAAGCTTTCTTT. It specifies CSVVKGGLTEAFF.

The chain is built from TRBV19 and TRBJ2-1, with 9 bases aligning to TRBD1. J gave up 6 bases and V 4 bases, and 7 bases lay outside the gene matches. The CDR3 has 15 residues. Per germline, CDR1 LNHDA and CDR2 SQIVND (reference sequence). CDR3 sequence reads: CASSNSGTGINEQFF. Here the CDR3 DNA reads TGTGCCAGTAGTAACTCCGGGACAGGGATCAATGAGCAGTTCTTC.

The CDR3 nucleotides read TGTGCCAGCAGTTTGGCTGGAGGCGGGGAGCTGTTTTTT. It specifies CASSLAGGGELFF. V gene TRBV27 combines with J gene TRBJ2-2; possibly TRBD2 for D (5 bases). Trimming cost V 3 bases and J 7 bases, with 9 bases left between them. The CDR3 totals 13 residues. Germline lookup yields CDR1 MNHEY and CDR2 SMNVEV (reference sequence).

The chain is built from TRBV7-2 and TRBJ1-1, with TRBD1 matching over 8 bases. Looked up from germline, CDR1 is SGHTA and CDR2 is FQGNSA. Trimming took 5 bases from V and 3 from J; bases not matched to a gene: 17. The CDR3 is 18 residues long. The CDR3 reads CASSSMSGQGLEDTEAFF. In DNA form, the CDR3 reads TGTGCCAGCAGCAGTATGTCTGGACAGGGCTTGGAGGACACTGAAGCTTTCTTT.

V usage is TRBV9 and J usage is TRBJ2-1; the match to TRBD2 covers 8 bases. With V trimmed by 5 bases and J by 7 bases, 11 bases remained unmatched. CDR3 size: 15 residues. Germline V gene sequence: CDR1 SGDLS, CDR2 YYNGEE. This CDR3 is CASRPWSGGGNEQFF. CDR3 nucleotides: TGTGCCAGCAGGCCTTGGAGCGGGGGAGGGAATGAGCAGTTCTTC.

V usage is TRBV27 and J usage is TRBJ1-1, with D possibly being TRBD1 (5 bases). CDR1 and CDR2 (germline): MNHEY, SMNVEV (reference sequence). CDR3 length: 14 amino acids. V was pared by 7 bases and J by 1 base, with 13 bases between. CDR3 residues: CASNRWASNTEAFF. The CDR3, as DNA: TGTGCCAGCAACAGGTGGGCTTCGAACACTGAAGCTTTCTTT.

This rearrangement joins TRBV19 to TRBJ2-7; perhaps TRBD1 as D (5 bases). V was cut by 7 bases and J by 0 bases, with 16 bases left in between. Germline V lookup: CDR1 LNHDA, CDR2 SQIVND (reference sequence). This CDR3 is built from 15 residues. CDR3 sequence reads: CASTPTDRVSYEQYF. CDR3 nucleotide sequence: TGTGCCAGTACTCCGACAGATAGGGTCTCCTACGAGCAGTACTTC.

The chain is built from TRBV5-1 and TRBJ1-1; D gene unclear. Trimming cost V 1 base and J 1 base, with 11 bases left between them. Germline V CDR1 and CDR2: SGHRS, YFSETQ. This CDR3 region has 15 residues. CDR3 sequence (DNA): TGCGCCAGCAGCTTGCTCAACAGCCAGAACACTGAAGCTTTCTTT. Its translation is CASSLLNSQNTEAFF.

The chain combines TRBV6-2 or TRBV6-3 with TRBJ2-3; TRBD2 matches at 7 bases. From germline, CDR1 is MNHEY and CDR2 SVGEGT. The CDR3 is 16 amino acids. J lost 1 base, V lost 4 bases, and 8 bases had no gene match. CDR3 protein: CASSSWEGLGTDTQYF. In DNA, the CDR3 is TGTGCCAGCAGTTCGTGGGAGGGATTGGGCACAGATACGCAGTATTTT.

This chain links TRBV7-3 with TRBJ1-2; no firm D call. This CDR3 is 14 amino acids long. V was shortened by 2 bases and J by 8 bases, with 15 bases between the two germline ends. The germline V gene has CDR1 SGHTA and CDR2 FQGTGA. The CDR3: CASSLDGFSGGYTF. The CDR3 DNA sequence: TGTGCCAGCAGCTTAGATGGCTTTTCGGGAGGCTACACCTTC.